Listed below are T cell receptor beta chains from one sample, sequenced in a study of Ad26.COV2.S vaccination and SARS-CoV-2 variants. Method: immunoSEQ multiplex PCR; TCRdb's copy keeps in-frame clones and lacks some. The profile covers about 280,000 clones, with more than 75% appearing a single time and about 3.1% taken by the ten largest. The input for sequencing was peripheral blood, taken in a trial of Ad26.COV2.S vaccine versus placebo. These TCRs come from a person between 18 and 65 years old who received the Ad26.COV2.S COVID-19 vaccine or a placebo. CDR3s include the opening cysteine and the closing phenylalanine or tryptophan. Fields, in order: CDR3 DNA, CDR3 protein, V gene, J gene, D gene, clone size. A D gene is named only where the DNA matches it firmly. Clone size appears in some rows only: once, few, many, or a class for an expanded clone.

CDR3 DNA: TGTGCCAGCCACAGGGGGAGGGACACAGATACGCAGTATTTT
CDR3 protein: CASHRGRDTDTQYF
V gene: TRBV6-5
J gene: TRBJ2-3
D gene: -
clone size: -

CDR3 DNA: TGTGCCAGCAGCCTTAGTAATTCACCCCTCCACTTT
CDR3 protein: CASSLSNSPLHF
V gene: TRBV5-6
J gene: TRBJ1-6
D gene: -
clone size: -

CDR3 DNA: TGTGCCAGCAGTTTTTTCAGAGAGGGGGTCATCTCCTCCTATAATTCACCCCTCCACTTT
CDR3 protein: CASSFFREGVISSYNSPLHF
V gene: TRBV27
J gene: TRBJ1-6
D gene: -
clone size: few

CDR3 DNA: TGTGCCAGCAGCCACGGGACTGTCTATGGCTACACCTTC
CDR3 protein: CASSHGTVYGYTF
V gene: TRBV7-9
J gene: TRBJ1-2
D gene: -
clone size: -

CDR3 DNA: TGTGCCAGCTCACCACCGGAGGGGGCTTCGTCTGAAGCTTTCTTT
CDR3 protein: CASSPPEGASSEAFF
V gene: TRBV18
J gene: TRBJ1-1
D gene: TRBD1
clone size: -

CDR3 DNA: TGCGCCAGCAGCCAAGATGTAGTCGGAGTGAACACTGAAGCTTTCTTT
CDR3 protein: CASSQDVVGVNTEAFF
V gene: TRBV4-1
J gene: TRBJ1-1
D gene: -
clone size: -

CDR3 DNA: TGCGCCAGCAGCTTCTTAGCGGGAGGAACCTACGAGCAGTACTTC
CDR3 protein: CASSFLAGGTYEQYF
V gene: TRBV5-1
J gene: TRBJ2-7
D gene: TRBD2
clone size: -

CDR3 DNA: TGTGCCAGCAGCTTAGTGGGGGCGCTTGAAAAACTGTTTTTT
CDR3 protein: CASSLVGALEKLFF
V gene: TRBV11-2
J gene: TRBJ1-4
D gene: -
clone size: -

CDR3 DNA: TGTGCCAGCTCACCCCCGGGACAGGGATTTAATGAAAAACTGTTTTTT
CDR3 protein: CASSPPGQGFNEKLFF
V gene: TRBV18
J gene: TRBJ1-4
D gene: TRBD1
clone size: -

CDR3 DNA: TGTGCCAGCAGTGGTTTAGTATCCGGGGAGCTGTTTTTT
CDR3 protein: CASSGLVSGELFF
V gene: TRBV2
J gene: TRBJ2-2
D gene: -
clone size: -

CDR3 DNA: TGTGCCTGGAGGCCAAGGGCAGGGAAGGGTTATCAGTACTTC
CDR3 protein: CAWRPRAGKGYQYF
V gene: TRBV30
J gene: TRBJ2-5
D gene: -
clone size: -